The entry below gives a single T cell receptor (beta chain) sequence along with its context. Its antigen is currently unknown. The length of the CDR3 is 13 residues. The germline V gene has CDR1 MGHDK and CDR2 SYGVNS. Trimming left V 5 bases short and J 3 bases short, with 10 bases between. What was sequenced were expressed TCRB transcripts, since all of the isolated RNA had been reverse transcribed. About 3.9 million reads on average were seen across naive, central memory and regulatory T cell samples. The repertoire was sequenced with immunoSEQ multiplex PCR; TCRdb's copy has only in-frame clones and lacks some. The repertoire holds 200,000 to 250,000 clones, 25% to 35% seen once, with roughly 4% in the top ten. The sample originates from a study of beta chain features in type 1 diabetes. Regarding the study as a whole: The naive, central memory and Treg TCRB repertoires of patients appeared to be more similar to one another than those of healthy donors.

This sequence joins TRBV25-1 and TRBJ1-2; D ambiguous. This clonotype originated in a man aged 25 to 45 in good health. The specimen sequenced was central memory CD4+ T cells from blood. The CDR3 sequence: CASSSQAHYGYTF. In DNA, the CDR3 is TGTGCCAGCAGTTCCCAGGCCCACTATGGCTACACCTTC.